This TCR beta chain was captured in a study of blood T cells in healthy people across ages. A second PCR of roughly 7 to 11 cycles used a sample-barcoded 5' primer and a J-beta primer mix. A single record per CDR3 protein comes from TCRdb applying MiXCR to the 5' RACE reads. The sample lists approximately 1.5 million distinct CDR3 sequences; about 35% were seen once. CDR3 length equals 15 residues. Trimming stripped 4 bases from V and 1 base from J, with 15 bases between. The germline V gene has CDR1 SGHRS and CDR2 YFSETQ. The V call is TRBV5-1, the J call TRBJ2-7; D gene ambiguous. The specimen sequenced was blood. The source of this sequence is a woman in her 30s in good health. The CDR3 bases are TGCGCCAGCAGCCCAGGTTCAAGGGAATCCTACGAGCAGTACTTC. Residues: CASSPGSRESYEQYF. The full variable domain, in which reference TRBV5-1 and TRBJ2-7 provide the parts outside the CDR3, is KAGVTQTPRYLIKTRGQQVTLSCSPISGHRSVSWYQQTPGQGLQFLFEYFSETQRNKGNFPGRFSGRQFSNSRSEMNVSTLELGDSALYLCASSPGSRESYEQYFGPGTRLTVT.